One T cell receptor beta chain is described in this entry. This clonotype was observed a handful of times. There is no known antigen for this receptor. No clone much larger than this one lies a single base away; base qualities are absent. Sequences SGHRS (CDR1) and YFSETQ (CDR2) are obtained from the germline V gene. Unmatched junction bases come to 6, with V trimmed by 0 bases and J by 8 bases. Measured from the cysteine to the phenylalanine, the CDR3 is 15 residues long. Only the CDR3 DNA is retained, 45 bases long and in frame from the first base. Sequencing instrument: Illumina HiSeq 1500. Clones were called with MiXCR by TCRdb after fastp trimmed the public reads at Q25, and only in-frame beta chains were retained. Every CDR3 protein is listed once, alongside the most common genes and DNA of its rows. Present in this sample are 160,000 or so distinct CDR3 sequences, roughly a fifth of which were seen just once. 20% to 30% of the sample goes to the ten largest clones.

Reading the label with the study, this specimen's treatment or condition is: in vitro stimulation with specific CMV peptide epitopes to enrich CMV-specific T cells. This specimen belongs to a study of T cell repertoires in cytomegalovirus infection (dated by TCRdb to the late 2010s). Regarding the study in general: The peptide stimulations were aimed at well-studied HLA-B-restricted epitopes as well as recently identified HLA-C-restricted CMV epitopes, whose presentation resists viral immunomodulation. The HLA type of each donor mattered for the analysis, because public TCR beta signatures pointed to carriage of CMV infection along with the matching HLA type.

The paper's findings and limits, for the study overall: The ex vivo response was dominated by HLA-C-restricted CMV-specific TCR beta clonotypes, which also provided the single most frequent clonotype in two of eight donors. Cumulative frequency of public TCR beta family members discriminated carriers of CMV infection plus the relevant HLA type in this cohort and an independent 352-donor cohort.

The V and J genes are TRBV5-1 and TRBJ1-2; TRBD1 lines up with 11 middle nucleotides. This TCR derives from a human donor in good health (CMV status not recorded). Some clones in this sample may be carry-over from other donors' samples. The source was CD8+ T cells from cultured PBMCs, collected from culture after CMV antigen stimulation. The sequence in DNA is TGCGCCAGCAGCTTGGCCGGGACAGGGGGAAACGGCTACACCTTC. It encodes CASSLAGTGGNGYTF.